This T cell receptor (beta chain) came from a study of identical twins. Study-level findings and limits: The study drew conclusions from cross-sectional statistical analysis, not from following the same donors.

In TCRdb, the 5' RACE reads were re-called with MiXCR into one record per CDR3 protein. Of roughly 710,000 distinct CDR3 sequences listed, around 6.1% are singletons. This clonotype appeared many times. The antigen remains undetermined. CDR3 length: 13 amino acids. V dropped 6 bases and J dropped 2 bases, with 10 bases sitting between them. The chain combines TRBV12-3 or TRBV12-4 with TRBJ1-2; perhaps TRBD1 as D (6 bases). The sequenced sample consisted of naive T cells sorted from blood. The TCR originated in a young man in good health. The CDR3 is CASSDRRNYGYTF. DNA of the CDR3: TGTGCCAGCAGCGACAGGAGAAACTATGGCTACACCTTC.